The rows below give T cell receptor beta chains drawn from one sample of a study of cytomegalovirus exposure and HLA in healthy donors. Only in-frame clones appear in the TCRdb table, and some are missing; sequencing was by immunoSEQ multiplex PCR. The table lists around 150,000 clones, about four fifths of them singletons. The sample comprised PBMCs. The receptors here all came from a man younger than 45 in good health and CMV-seropositive. Both conserved end residues are part of each CDR3. Clone size, where shown, is once, few, many, or a class for clones that have expanded.

>NA|TRBV5-6|17|TRBJ1-1
CASSFFTGQGGETEAFF
>once|TRBV27|14|TRBJ2-1
CASRRGRLGNEQFF
>NA|TRBV6-5|14|TRBJ1-2
CASSPRQDWHGYTF
>NA|TRBV5-4|13|TRBJ2-5
CASSGTGTETQYF
>NA|TRBV6-5|15|TRBJ2-1
CASSYPSQGHSEQFF
>NA|TRBV10-3|14|TRBJ2-1
CAIRTPGTQNEQFF
>NA|TRBV7-2|17|TRBJ2-7
CASSFSPLGSGTHEQYF
>few|TRBV6-1|14|TRBJ2-2
CASSDQDSTGELFF
>NA|TRBV28|18|TRBJ2-5
CASSFHPLTSGWLETQYF
>NA|TRBV27|13|TRBJ1-3
CASSPGGGNTIYF
>NA|TRBV4-3|15|TRBJ2-7
CASSHSLGGSYEQYF
>NA|TRBV27|15|TRBJ2-1
CASSPRTGTGNEQFF
>NA|TRBV28|15|TRBJ1-5
CASSSPQGWHQPQHF
>NA|TRBV19|15|TRBJ1-5
CASLWSTSPNQPQHF
>NA|TRBV7-3|15|TRBJ2-2
CASSLRQGDTGELFF
>NA|TRBV6-1|12|TRBJ2-4
CASSEGENIQYF